What follows is one TCR beta chain and its context. The CDR3 length is 17 residues. Looked up from germline, CDR1 is PRHDT and CDR2 is FYEKMQ (reference sequence). With 3 bases clipped from V and 8 bases from J, the junction kept 15 bases outside the gene matches. This sample is drawn from a study of cytomegalovirus exposure and HLA in healthy donors. Libraries were prepared by immunoSEQ multiplex PCR; TCRdb keeps only in-frame clonotypes and omits some of them. The profile shows 150,000 or so clones, roughly 83% of them singletons. The sample taken for sequencing was PBMCs. The TCR was taken from a man aged 25-45 years in good health and CMV-seropositive. The rearrangement uses TRBV13 and TRBJ1-4; 7 nucleotides align to TRBD1. The CDR3 loop reads CASSLGAWTGSLEKLFF. CDR3 coding DNA: TGTGCCAGCAGCTTGGGGGCTTGGACAGGTAGCTTGGAAAAACTGTTTTTT.